A selection of T cell receptor beta chains follows, all from one sample in a study of cytomegalovirus exposure and HLA in healthy donors. The repertoire was sequenced with immunoSEQ multiplex PCR; TCRdb's copy has only in-frame clones and lacks some. The sample holds 250,000 to 350,000 clones; just over 85% are singletons and the top ten take around 4.2%. Sequencing input: PBMCs. The source is a man aged 40-49 years in good health and CMV-seropositive. Both conserved end residues are part of each CDR3. D genes are given only for firm matches. Clone size is not always given. Where it is, it says once, few, many or a class for expanded clones.

size	V	J	D	DNA	CDR3
.	TRBV5-8	TRBJ2-1	TRBD2	TGTGCCAGCAGCTGGGAGGGTAATGAGCAGTTCTTC	CASSWEGNEQFF
.	TRBV19	TRBJ2-7	.	TGTGCCAGTAGTATAGGCGGCGGCAGCTACTCCTACGAGCAGTACTTC	CASSIGGGSYSYEQYF
.	TRBV18	TRBJ1-4	TRBD1	TGTGCCAGCTCACCAATAAGGGGGCCGGGAAAACTGTTTTTT	CASSPIRGPGKLFF
.	TRBV9	TRBJ2-2	.	TGTGCCAGCAGCGTAAACCGGGGAACCGGGGAGCTGTTTTTT	CASSVNRGTGELFF
.	TRBV6-1	TRBJ2-1	.	TGTGCCAGCAGTGCCGGGATCTACAATGAGCAGTTCTTC	CASSAGIYNEQFF
.	TRBV28	TRBJ2-7	TRBD1	TGTGCCAGCAGTCCCACCCGGGACAGGGGCCACGAGCAGTACTTC	CASSPTRDRGHEQYF
.	TRBV7-9	TRBJ1-5	.	TGTGCCAGCAGCTTAGCGGGGCAGAGTAGCAATCAGCCCCAGCATTTT	CASSLAGQSSNQPQHF
.	TRBV2	TRBJ2-1	TRBD2	TGTGCCAGCACCTCAACTAGCGGAAGATACAATGAGCAGTTCTTC	CASTSTSGRYNEQFF
few	TRBV4-1	TRBJ2-7	.	TGCGCCAGCAGCCAAAGCAGGGCGCTCGAGCAGTACTTC	CASSQSRALEQYF
.	TRBV7-2	TRBJ2-7	TRBD2	TGTGCCAGCAGTCACGGACTAGCGGGGGGTGAGCAGTACTTC	CASSHGLAGGEQYF
.	TRBV11-2	TRBJ2-7	.	TGTGCCAGCAGCTTAGCAGGGGTCTACGAGCAGTACTTC	CASSLAGVYEQYF
.	TRBV29-1	TRBJ2-1	TRBD2	TGCAGCGTTGAAAGCGGGAGCTCCTACAATGAGCAGTTCTTC	CSVESGSSYNEQFF
.	TRBV5-1	TRBJ1-1	.	TGCGCCAGCAGCTTGGCACCCAGCGACACTGAAGCTTTCTTT	CASSLAPSDTEAFF
.	TRBV2	TRBJ2-7	.	TGTGCCAGCAGGGACCCGGTCGGAGGGCGCGAGCAGTACTTC	CASRDPVGGREQYF
.	TRBV2	TRBJ1-5	.	TGTGCCAGCATCCCGGGCAGGGGAGTTCAGCCCCAGCATTTT	CASIPGRGVQPQHF
.	TRBV2	TRBJ2-5	.	TGTGCCAGCAACCTACGGGGTAGCACTCAAGAGACCCAGTACTTC	CASNLRGSTQETQYF
few	TRBV6-5	TRBJ2-7	TRBD2	TGTGCCAGCAGTTGGACTAGCGGGAGATACGAGCAGTACTTC	CASSWTSGRYEQYF